This entry lists 30 T cell receptor beta chains sequenced from one sample in a study of monozygotic twins with inflammatory bowel disease. TCRdb reprocessed the 5' RACE reads and reports one entry per CDR3 protein, with no DNA. This sample contains about 210,000 distinct CDR3 sequences. The specimen sequenced was blood. These receptors were taken from a human donor with ulcerative colitis or Crohn's disease, or a healthy co-twin of an affected twin (not recorded which).

The V and J genes are TRBV6-1 and TRBJ2-1; TCRdb's D gene call, TRBD1, goes unchecked for lack of DNA. CDR3 size: 15 residues. CDR1 and CDR2 (germline): MNHNS, SASEGT. CDR3 sequence: CASSPGPLRGNEQFF.

The chain has TRBV6-1 and TRBJ1-2; TCRdb picks TRBD1, but there is no DNA to check that call. CDR1 and CDR2 (germline): MNHNS, SASEGT. The length of the CDR3 is 14 residues. The CDR3 spells CASSITGLGYGYTF.

The chain recombines TRBV18 with TRBJ2-5. Germline CDR1 and CDR2: KGHSH and LQKENI. The CDR3 extends over 13 amino acids. The CDR3 protein is CASSPPGEETQYF.

The V and J genes are TRBV12-3 or TRBV12-4 and TRBJ1-1; TCRdb selects TRBD1, and the lack of DNA leaves this call unchecked. The CDR3 consists of 13 residues. The CDR3 region is CASSFGDSTEAFF.

The CDR3 is CASSLIGKETQYF. The chain couples TRBV7-2 to TRBJ2-5; TCRdb calls TRBD1, which cannot be checked without DNA. The CDR3 runs to 13 residues. CDR1 is SGHTA and CDR2 is FQGNSA in the germline V gene.

The chain combines TRBV6-5 with TRBJ1-3. CDR3 size: 15 residues. Germline CDR1 and CDR2: MNHEY and SVGAGI. CDR3 loop: CASSYSETAGNTIYF.

The rearrangement links TRBV27 to TRBJ2-1; the TCRdb D gene call, TRBD2, has no DNA to confirm it. CDR3 length equals 15 residues. Germline V gives CDR1 MNHEY, CDR2 SMNVEV (reference sequence). The CDR3 sequence is CASSSEGGGANEQFF.

This chain links TRBV20-1 with TRBJ1-1; checking the TCRdb D call of TRBD1 is not possible without DNA. Germline CDR1 DFQATT, CDR2 SNEGSKA (reference sequence). The CDR3 runs to 14 residues. The CDR3 is CSAHDPGRYTEAFF.

This rearrangement joins TRBV5-6 to TRBJ1-3; TCRdb calls TRBD1, which cannot be checked without DNA. Germline V lookup: CDR1 SGHDT, CDR2 YYEEEE. CDR3 size: 16 residues. CDR3 in amino acids: CASSLIQGAGGNTIYF.

The chain joins TRBV10-3 to TRBJ2-2; TCRdb's D call, TRBD1, is unchecked because there is no DNA. Germline-derived CDR1 and CDR2 are ENHRY and SYGVKD. The CDR3 covers 15 residues. This CDR3 reads CAIRRQGDTGELFFF.

The rearrangement joins TRBV7-9 to TRBJ1-1; TCRdb reports TRBD1, a call that lacks DNA to check it against. The CDR3 length is 12 residues. Germline CDR1 SEHNR, CDR2 FQNEAQ (reference sequence). Here the CDR3 reads CASDRAYTEAFF.

The V and J genes are TRBV5-1 and TRBJ1-1. Germline CDR1 reads SGHRS; CDR2 reads YFSETQ. The CDR3 has 13 amino acids. CDR3 loop: CASRVGDGTEAFF.

The chain combines TRBV20-1 with TRBJ1-2; without DNA, the TCRdb call of TRBD1 cannot be checked. The CDR3 runs to 14 residues. The germline gives CDR1 DFQATT, CDR2 SNEGSKA (reference sequence). The CDR3 sequence is CSATPEGSAEGYTF.

The V call is TRBV4-2, the J call TRBJ1-1; TCRdb returns TRBD1, unconfirmable since there is no DNA. The CDR3 consists of 17 residues. Germline values: CDR1 LGHNA, CDR2 YNFKEQ. CDR3: CASSQVYTIQGVTEAFF.

The CDR3 loop is CASSSTGTQEGEQFF. The V call is TRBV11-2, the J call TRBJ2-1; TCRdb's D gene call, TRBD1, goes unchecked for lack of DNA. This CDR3 region has 15 residues. The germline V gene encodes CDR1 SGHAT and CDR2 FQNNGV.

This chain uses TRBV18 with TRBJ1-1. Germline V gene lookup returns CDR1 KGHSH and CDR2 LQKENI. CDR3 length: 13 amino acids. The CDR3 spells CASSPRQNTEAFF.

V and J are TRBV20-1 and TRBJ2-7; absent DNA, TCRdb's TRBD2 call cannot be checked. The CDR3 is made up of 15 amino acids. Germline V gene lookup returns CDR1 DFQATT and CDR2 SNEGSKA (reference sequence). This CDR3 reads CSATGRASGTYEQYF.

The chain is built from TRBV6-1 and TRBJ2-1; the D call from TCRdb, TRBD1, cannot be confirmed without DNA. The CDR3 has 17 residues. Germline V gives CDR1 MNHNS, CDR2 SASEGT. The CDR3 spells CASSKGSGTGVINEQFF.

This chain links TRBV3-1 with TRBJ2-2; the D call from TCRdb, TRBD1, cannot be confirmed without DNA. This CDR3 contains 18 residues. CDR1 LGHDT and CDR2 YNNKEL come from the germline V gene (reference sequence). The CDR3 region is CASSQGPLLAPNTGELFF. Variable domain in full (rest from reference TRBV3-1 and TRBJ2-2): DTAVSQTPKYLVTQMGNDKSIKCEQNLGHDTMYWYKQDSKKFLKIMFSYNNKELIINETVPNRFSPKSPDKAHLNLHINSLELGDSAVYFCASSQGPLLAPNTGELFFGEGSRLTVL.

The CDR3 protein is CASSTRDRASSGANVLTF. The gene calls are TRBV9 and TRBJ2-6; TCRdb selects TRBD1, and the lack of DNA leaves this call unchecked. The CDR3 has 18 amino acids. Germline V lookup: CDR1 SGDLS, CDR2 YYNGEE.

The chain has TRBV6-1 and TRBJ1-5; TCRdb selects TRBD1, and the lack of DNA leaves this call unchecked. Germline V gene lookup returns CDR1 MNHNS and CDR2 SASEGT. This CDR3 comprises 15 residues. CDR3 in amino acids: CASSPPGGTKQPQHF.

The CDR3 sequence is CASSPRTVNTEAFF. V and J are TRBV18 and TRBJ1-1. The germline gives CDR1 KGHSH, CDR2 LQKENI. The CDR3 covers 14 residues.

The gene calls are TRBV5-1 and TRBJ2-7. In germline, CDR1 is SGHRS, CDR2 YFSETQ. This CDR3 region has 14 residues. CDR3 protein: CASSLGRQELEQYF.

This chain uses TRBV10-3 with TRBJ2-7; TCRdb proposes TRBD2, but this gene call is untestable without DNA. The CDR3 is 15 amino acids. Looked up from germline, CDR1 is ENHRY and CDR2 is SYGVKD. The CDR3: CANSESNGRADEQYF.

V and J are TRBV5-1 and TRBJ2-7; absent DNA, TCRdb's TRBD1 call cannot be checked. The CDR3 consists of 14 residues. Germline values: CDR1 SGHRS, CDR2 YFSETQ. The CDR3 sequence is CASSAGTGSYEQYF.

The chain links TRBV30 to TRBJ2-1; lacking DNA, the TRBD1 call made by TCRdb goes unchecked. This CDR3 spans 15 amino acids. Looked up from germline, CDR1 is GTSNPN and CDR2 is SVGIG (reference sequence). Here the CDR3 reads CAWSWDGTPFNEQFF.

The genes are TRBV20-1 and TRBJ1-2. CDR1 is DFQATT, CDR2 SNEGSKA, per germline (reference sequence). There are 12 residues in the CDR3. CDR3: CSAGRGNYGYTF.

The CDR3 spells CASSLYLPQGNTIYF. The rearrangement links TRBV7-2 to TRBJ1-3. CDR1 SGHTA and CDR2 FQGNSA come from the germline V gene. CDR3 length equals 15 residues.

This sequence joins TRBV7-9 and TRBJ2-1; the TCRdb D gene call, TRBD2, has no DNA to confirm it. Germline CDR1 reads SEHNR; CDR2 reads FQNEAQ (reference sequence). This CDR3 comprises 13 residues. CDR3 residues: CASSILATNEQFF.

V usage is TRBV7-8 and J usage is TRBJ1-4; TCRdb outputs TRBD1, but without DNA this stays unchecked. CDR1 and CDR2 from the germline V gene are SGHVS and FQNEAQ. This CDR3 spans 14 amino acids. The CDR3 reads CASSGWDPNEKLFF.